This T cell receptor (beta chain) was observed in a study of human T cells and chemical hapten exposure. Overall study context: Readings were taken at 6 days from patch tests that had applied 0.01% DPC to the upper back. TCR yields differed between samples (mainly from small differences in pooled library volume).

TCRdb analysed the RACE reads with MiXCR anew, one entry per CDR3 protein. The sample records about 73,000 distinct CDR3 sequences, approximately 9% being singletons. This clonotype was detected only a few times. The germline CDR1 and CDR2 sequences are SEHNR and FQNEAQ (reference sequence). The V and J ends lost 3 bases and 8 bases respectively, with 13 bases between them. The CDR3 contains 13 residues. As for time point: patch test 2, 6 weeks after DPC sensitization. Treatment indicated: therapeutic diphenylcyclopropenone sensitization with weekly scalp DPC. The receptor was derived from a woman aged 45-60 years with alopecia areata. Some clones in this sample may be carry-over from other donors' samples. The sequencing here drew on whole blood, taken in connection with sensitization to the hapten diphenylcyclopropenone (DPC). The chain has TRBV7-9 and TRBJ1-1; D is undetermined. CDR3 residues: CASSFTEGAEAFF. CDR3 coding DNA: TGTGCCAGCAGCTTTACAGAAGGCGCGGAAGCTTTCTTT.